These 26 T cell receptor beta chains share one sample of origin, sequenced in a study of control samples from healthy donors and cancer patients. The method was immunoSEQ multiplex PCR; TCRdb's version includes in-frame clones alone and lacks a portion of them. The sample yields 100,000 to 150,000 clones, around 92% seen once. The sequencing sample was made of blood. Receptors were obtained from a woman between 50 and 59 years old in good health.

The chain carries TRBV5-4 and TRBJ2-7; D is tentatively TRBD1 or TRBD2 (5 bases each). The V end lost 4 bases, the J end lost 0 bases, and 14 bases lay between the germline ends. CDR1 is SGHNT, CDR2 YYREEE, per germline (reference sequence). The CDR3 has 15 amino acids. Here the CDR3 reads CASSLPGTSSYEQYF. CDR3 sequence (DNA): TGTGCCAGCAGCCTCCCTGGGACGAGCTCCTACGAGCAGTACTTC.

This chain connects TRBV14 to TRBJ2-1, with 7 bases lining up with TRBD1. This CDR3 contains 15 residues. V lost 1 base, J lost 10 bases, and 10 bases stayed unmatched. Per germline, CDR1 SGHDN and CDR2 FVKESK. The CDR3 DNA follows: TGTGCCAGCAGCCAAGTACAGGGGCTCCTCATAGAGCAGTTCTTC. It yields the protein CASSQVQGLLIEQFF. The variable domain in full, completed from reference TRBV14 and TRBJ2-1, reads EAGVTQFPSHSVIEKGQTVTLRCDPISGHDNLYWYRRVMGKEIKFLLHFVKESKQDESGMPNNRFLAERTGGTYSTLKVQPAELEDSGVYFCASSQVQGLLIEQFFGPGTRLTVL.

The chain is built from TRBV10-1 and TRBJ2-1; 7 bases match TRBD2. J lost 5 bases, V lost 3 bases, and 10 bases had no gene match. This CDR3 is built from 16 residues. Germline-derived CDR1 and CDR2 are WNHNN and SYGVQD (reference sequence). CDR3 in DNA: TGCGCCAGCAGTGAAAGAGCGAGCGGGGTTCACAATGAGCAGTTCTTC. Residues: CASSERASGVHNEQFF.

The chain is built from TRBV19 and TRBJ2-7; D is possibly TRBD1 (7 bases). The CDR3 has 16 residues. V gave up 4 bases and J gave up 4 bases, with 20 bases separating them. Per the germline V gene, CDR1 is LNHDA and CDR2 is SQIVND (reference sequence). DNA for the CDR3: TGTGCCAGTAGTACGGCAGGGGGGAAGGCCAAGTACGAGCAGTACTTC. Amino acid sequence: CASSTAGGKAKYEQYF.

This clone was picked up one time. The chain combines TRBV28 with TRBJ2-3; 8 bases align to TRBD2. V shed 5 bases, J shed 2 bases, and the junction held 6 bases outside the gene matches. Germline CDR1 reads MDHEN; CDR2 reads SYDVKM. The CDR3 totals 15 residues. DNA for the CDR3: TGTGCCAGCAGTGGTAGCGGGACGTTCACAGATACGCAGTATTTT. Protein sequence: CASSGSGTFTDTQYF.

This clone is labeled as medium-sized (0.01 to 0.1%). The genes are TRBV6-4 and TRBJ2-3; 7 bases align to TRBD2. Looked up from germline, CDR1 is MRHNA and CDR2 is SNTAGT. The CDR3 is made up of 13 amino acids. With 2 bases clipped from V and 4 bases from J, the junction kept 0 bases outside the gene matches. As DNA, the CDR3 is TGTGCCAGCAGTGACGGGGGGGCAGATACGCAGTATTTT. It yields the protein CASSDGGADTQYF.

As concerns this clone: Sequence at one end of the junction differs from germline and may be a read error. This chain joins TRBV18 and TRBJ1-1; no clear D gene. Per the germline V gene, CDR1 is KGHSH and CDR2 is LQKENI. The CDR3 spans 13 residues. The CDR3 is CASRETRNSEAFF. The CDR3 bases are TGTGCCAGCAGAGAGACCCGGAACTCTGAAGCTTTCTTT.

The rearrangement links TRBV7-8 to TRBJ1-2; 9 bases agree with TRBD1. The CDR3 is 15 residues long. The V gene end was trimmed by 0 bases and the J gene end by 5 bases; junction bases not matched to a gene: 4. Germline CDR1 SGHVS, CDR2 FQNEAQ. CDR3 residues: CASSLAEQGAYGYTF. CDR3 DNA sequence: TGTGCCAGCAGCTTAGCGGAACAGGGGGCATATGGCTACACCTTC.

The sample holds one count of this clone. V is TRBV11-2 and J is TRBJ2-7; possibly TRBD2 for D (6 bases). CDR3 length: 15 amino acids. V shed 0 bases and J shed 2 bases, with 11 bases lying between them. The germline V gene encodes CDR1 SGHAT and CDR2 FQNNGV. The CDR3 region is CASSLERTTAYEQYF. The CDR3 bases are TGTGCCAGCAGCTTAGAAAGGACTACCGCCTACGAGCAGTACTTC.

Only a few counts were recorded for this clone. The V gene is TRBV3-1 (or the pseudogene TRBV3-2), the J gene TRBJ2-7; D is unresolved. Germline lookup yields CDR1 LGHDT and CDR2 YNNKEL (reference sequence). The germline V and J ends were trimmed by 1 base and 3 bases, with 13 bases remaining between them. This CDR3 has 15 residues. The CDR3 DNA follows: TGTGCCAGCAGCCAAGGGGCAGGTCGCGGCTACGAGCAGTACTTC. Protein sequence: CASSQGAGRGYEQYF.

This clone was observed once. V usage is TRBV28 and J usage is TRBJ1-6; no clear D. Trimming took off 3 bases at V and 9 bases at J, with 12 bases between the two ends. Germline CDR1 and CDR2: MDHEN and SYDVKM. This CDR3 contains 14 residues. CDR3 region: CASSLPRLRSPLHF. CDR3 DNA sequence: TGTGCCAGCAGTTTGCCCCGGCTCCGTTCACCCCTCCACTTT.

The chain is built from TRBV7-9 and TRBJ2-7; 11 bases agree with TRBD2. Germline CDR1 reads SEHNR; CDR2 reads FQNEAQ (reference sequence). Trimming removed 2 bases from V and 1 base from J; junction bases left unmatched: 4. The CDR3 has 16 residues. The CDR3 here is CASSLPPSGRSYEQYF. For the CDR3, the DNA is TGTGCCAGCAGCTTACCCCCTAGCGGGAGGTCCTACGAGCAGTACTTC. The entire variable domain, with the rest obtained from reference TRBV7-9 and TRBJ2-7, is as follows: DTGVSQNPRHKITKRGQNVTFRCDPISEHNRLYWYRQTLGQGPEFLTYFQNEAQLEKSRLLSDRFSAERPKGSFSTLEIQRTEQGDSAMYLCASSLPPSGRSYEQYFGPGTRLTVT.

The J gene is TRBJ2-5, the V gene TRBV10-1, with 10 nucleotides matching TRBD1. Germline trimming cut 7 bases from V and 4 bases from J; bases unmatched to any gene: 9. The CDR3 runs 15 residues. Germline-derived CDR1 and CDR2 are WNHNN and SYGVQD (reference sequence). DNA of the CDR3: TGCGCCAGCATTCTCGGGACAGGGGTAGGAGAGACCCAGTACTTC. It is translated as CASILGTGVGETQYF.

V usage is TRBV10-3 and J usage is TRBJ1-5, with D tentatively TRBD1 (5 bases). From germline, CDR1 is ENHRY and CDR2 SYGVKD. CDR3 length equals 12 residues. Trimming pared 8 bases from V and 3 bases from J, leaving 8 bases between. In DNA form, the CDR3 reads TGTGCCATCGGAGGGACCAATCAGCCCCAGCATTTT. This sequence encodes CAIGGTNQPQHF.

The V gene is TRBV5-8, the J gene TRBJ1-5, with D maybe TRBD1 (6 bases). The CDR3 has 14 amino acids. V was cut by 3 bases and J by 8 bases, with 15 bases left in between. Germline loops: CDR1 SGHTS, CDR2 YDEGEE. DNA for the CDR3: TGTGCCAGCAGCTGGGGTCGGGGGCGAAAGCCCCAGCATTTT. It yields the protein CASSWGRGRKPQHF.

V gene TRBV6-5 combines with J gene TRBJ2-1; D tentatively fits TRBD1 or TRBD2 (5 bases each). The CDR3 consists of 14 residues. CDR1 is MNHEY, CDR2 SVGAGI, per germline. With 6 bases removed from V and 6 bases from J, the gap between germline ends came to 15 bases. The CDR3 reads CASRYTGAINEQFF. The CDR3 nucleotides are TGTGCCAGCAGGTACACCGGGGCTATCAATGAGCAGTTCTTC.

The chain has TRBV6-2 or TRBV6-3 and TRBJ2-7; 8 nucleotides align to TRBD1. This CDR3 has 15 amino acids. Looked up from germline, CDR1 is MNHEY and CDR2 is SVGEGT. Germline trimming cut 6 bases from V and 1 base from J; bases unmatched to any gene: 8. The CDR3 spells CASSQGQAPSYEQYF. The CDR3 coding sequence is TGTGCCAGCAGCCAGGGACAGGCACCTTCCTACGAGCAGTACTTC.

This chain connects TRBV5-6 to TRBJ2-3; D remains ambiguous. V was cut by 4 bases and J by 10 bases, with 16 bases left in between. There are 13 residues in the CDR3. Germline V gives CDR1 SGHDT, CDR2 YYEEEE. The CDR3 loop reads CASSTHTGQSQYF. CDR3 nucleotide sequence: TGTGCCAGCAGCACGCACACCGGCCAGTCGCAGTATTTT.

The chain has TRBV3-1 (or the pseudogene TRBV3-2) and TRBJ2-6, with unresolved D. The CDR3 spans 15 residues. Germline V lookup: CDR1 LGHDT, CDR2 YNNKEL (reference sequence). Trimming removed 0 bases from V and 1 base from J, with 4 bases in between. CDR3 region: CASSQERSGANVLTF. In nucleotides, the CDR3 is TGTGCCAGCAGCCAAGAGAGATCTGGGGCCAACGTCCTGACTTTC.

This chain uses TRBV28 with TRBJ2-2; either TRBD1 or TRBD2 may fit D (6 bases each). There are 16 residues in the CDR3. CDR1 MDHEN and CDR2 SYDVKM come from the germline V gene. The V gene lost 1 base and the J gene lost 4 bases, with 13 bases spanning the gap. The CDR3 nucleotides are TGTGCCAGCAGTTTATCACCGGGGGCGGGCACCGGGGAGCTGTTTTTT. Protein: CASSLSPGAGTGELFF.

The genes are TRBV14 and TRBJ1-3; the D is unclear. There are 14 residues in the CDR3. Germline V gene lookup returns CDR1 SGHDN and CDR2 FVKESK. Trimming cost V 3 bases and J 4 bases, with 10 bases left between them. Here the CDR3 reads CASSQSRGGNTIYF. As DNA, the CDR3 is TGTGCCAGCAGCCAGTCCCGCGGCGGAAACACCATATATTTT.

The chain joins TRBV5-1 to TRBJ1-6, with no clear D. In germline, CDR1 is SGHRS, CDR2 YFSETQ. The CDR3 spans 15 residues. With 0 bases removed from V and 10 bases from J, the gap between germline ends came to 14 bases. CDR3 DNA: TGCGCCAGCAGCTTGGGAGTAGTGCAATCGTCACCCCTCCACTTT. Amino acid sequence: CASSLGVVQSSPLHF.

This clone has a handful of counts. The chain employs TRBV7-9 and TRBJ1-2; D remains unclear. The CDR3 loop spans 15 amino acids. V lost 5 bases, J lost 4 bases, and 17 bases lay in between. CDR1 and CDR2 (germline): SEHNR, FQNEAQ (reference sequence). The CDR3 protein is CASSPPSSSFYGYTF. The CDR3 bases are TGTGCCAGCAGCCCGCCGTCCAGCTCGTTCTATGGCTACACCTTC.

The chain combines TRBV10-3 with TRBJ2-1; D not resolved. The CDR3 loop spans 13 amino acids. Germline CDR1 and CDR2: ENHRY and SYGVKD. The V end lost 7 bases, the J end lost 0 bases, and 7 bases lay between the germline ends. Written as DNA, the CDR3 is TGTGCCATCACTTCGAGCTCCTACAATGAGCAGTTCTTC. The encoded protein is CAITSSSYNEQFF.

This chain connects TRBV2 to TRBJ1-1; D ambiguous. Germline V gene lookup returns CDR1 SNHLY and CDR2 FYNNEI. The V and J ends lost 1 base and 7 bases respectively, with 10 bases between them. The CDR3 sequence is 13 residues long. CDR3 bases: TGTGCCAGCAGTGAAGGGCCAGTAGGTGAAGCTTTCTTT. It is translated as CASSEGPVGEAFF.

The gene calls are TRBV4-2 and TRBJ2-1; the D gene is possibly TRBD2 (6 bases). The CDR3 consists of 16 residues. The ends were cut back, 4 bases at V and 2 bases at J, with 15 bases in the middle. Looked up from germline, CDR1 is LGHNA and CDR2 is YNFKEQ. As DNA, the CDR3 is TGTGCCAGCAGCCCGCGGGGCACCGACCCCTACAATGAGCAGTTCTTC. Protein sequence: CASSPRGTDPYNEQFF.